This T cell receptor beta chain is drawn from a study of CD8+ T cells in alopecia areata. The wider study: Tofacitinib administration persisted for 6 to 18 months, succeeded by 6 months off drug.

The J segment lost 3 bases and the V segment lost 3 bases, leaving 3 bases of the junction unmatched. This CDR3 is built from 14 residues. Per the germline V gene, CDR1 is SQVTM and CDR2 is ANQGSEA. Isolated RNA was reverse transcribed into cDNA used as the sequencing template. TCRdb's table, derived via immunoSEQ multiplex PCR, lists solely in-frame clones and lacks some. The sample holds 170,000 or so clones, roughly 63% seen once. Study outcomes and limitations: Clonality was higher in lesional than normal scalp, especially in alopecia totalis/universalis.

This clone was seen more than once but under ten times. Its antigen is still unknown. The source was CD4+ T cells sorted from blood, collected at week 0. This clonotype originated in a human donor with alopecia areata. The rearrangement joins TRBV29-1 to TRBJ2-2, with 8 bases aligning to TRBD2. CDR3 coding DNA: TGCAGCGTTGACGCGGGGGGCGACACCGGGGAGCTGTTTTTT. It encodes CSVDAGGDTGELFF.